These T cell receptor beta chains were read from a single sample in a study of control samples from healthy donors and cancer patients. Using immunoSEQ multiplex PCR, the repertoire was profiled, and TCRdb retains in-frame clones only, with some absent. This table holds 110,000 or so clones, around 82% found once. Sequences were obtained from blood. These receptors originate from a woman aged 50 to 65 in good health. Each CDR3 is given with its conserved first and last residue. D genes are given only for firm matches. The size of a clone is reported for some rows only, either as once, few or many, or as a class for expanded clones.

TRBJ1-4 | TRBV7-2 | TRBD1 | NA | TGTGCCAGCAGCCCGGGACAGGGGACTAATGAAAAACTGTTTTTT | CASSPGQGTNEKLFF
TRBJ1-2 | TRBV13 | NA | NA | TGTGCCAGCACCATCAGTTTCGCGGGCTACACCTTC | CASTISFAGYTF
TRBJ1-5 | TRBV7-2 | NA | NA | TGTGCCAGCAGCGTGAACAGCAATCAGCCCCAGCATTTT | CASSVNSNQPQHF
TRBJ2-3 | TRBV9 | TRBD2 | NA | TGTGCCAGCAGCTTATCCTCTAGCGGGGGGGGTGCAGATACGCAGTATTTT | CASSLSSSGGGADTQYF
TRBJ2-7 | TRBV5-1 | NA | NA | TGCGCCAGCAGCTTGATCGAGCAGTACTTC | CASSLIEQYF
TRBJ1-4 | TRBV19 | NA | once | TGTGCCAGTAGCATTAATGAAAAACTGTTTTTT | CASSINEKLFF
TRBJ1-2 | TRBV6-5 | TRBD1 | NA | TGTGCCAGCAGGACAGGGTTGGGGTATGGCTACACCTTC | CASRTGLGYGYTF
TRBJ2-7 | TRBV9 | TRBD2 | NA | TGTGCCAGCAGCGTAGGCGGGGGAGAAGGGTACGAGCAGTACTTC | CASSVGGGEGYEQYF
TRBJ1-1 | TRBV6-5 | NA | few | TGTGCCAGCATACAAGACAGAGTGAACACTGAAGCTTTCTTT | CASIQDRVNTEAFF
TRBJ2-5 | TRBV28 | NA | NA | TGTGCCAGCAGTTTATCGTCCCGGCACCTTGAGACCCAGTACTTC | CASSLSSRHLETQYF
TRBJ2-5 | TRBV24-1 | TRBD2 | NA | TGTGCCCCCCGCGGGCGGGGGGCGGGCCAAGAGACCCAGTACTTC | CAPRGRGAGQETQYF
TRBJ1-6 | TRBV5-5 | TRBD1 | once | TGTGCCAGCGCCCTCAATAGGGGGCAAAATAATTCACCCCTCCACTTT | CASALNRGQNNSPLHF
TRBJ1-2 | TRBV14 | NA | few | TGTGCCAGCAGCCCCGGGACCTTCTATGGCTACACCTTC | CASSPGTFYGYTF
TRBJ1-5 | TRBV10-3 | NA | NA | TGTGCCATCAGTGAAGACAGAGAATATCAGCCCCAGCATTTT | CAISEDREYQPQHF
TRBJ1-6 | TRBV2 | NA | once | TGTGCCAGCGTTTTATCCTATAATTCACCCCTCCACTTT | CASVLSYNSPLHF
TRBJ2-1 | TRBV2 | NA | few | TGTGCCACCCGGACAGTCAGGAGCTCCTACAATGAGCAGTTCTTC | CATRTVRSSYNEQFF
TRBJ1-2 | TRBV5-4 | NA | NA | TGTGCCAGCAGCCGAGACGACAGACCCTACGCCTTC | CASSRDDRPYAF
TRBJ1-2 | TRBV15 | NA | NA | TGTGCCACTTTTACCGGGTTACATGGCTACACCTTC | CATFTGLHGYTF
TRBJ1-6 | TRBV5-6 | NA | NA | TGTGCCAGCAGCTTGGACAAGGTTTCACCCCTCCACTTT | CASSLDKVSPLHF
TRBJ1-2 | TRBV6-5 | NA | few | TGTGCCAGCAGTTACGATCCGAGAAGAACTGACTATGGCTACACCTTC | CASSYDPRRTDYGYTF
TRBJ2-7 | TRBV6-2/TRBV6-3 | NA | NA | TGTGCCAGCAACCCAACCGGGGGCCCCTCCTACGAGCAGTACTTC | CASNPTGGPSYEQYF
TRBJ2-4 | TRBV29-1 | NA | NA | TGCAGCGTTCAAAGAGTGAATGAAAACATTCAGTACTTC | CSVQRVNENIQYF
TRBJ2-7 | TRBV7-9 | NA | NA | TGTGCCAGCACCGGGAGTTGGGGGGAGCAGTACTTC | CASTGSWGEQYF
TRBJ1-1 | TRBV27 | TRBD1 | NA | TGTGCCAGCAGTTTGGACAGGGGAACTGAAGCTTTCTTT | CASSLDRGTEAFF
TRBJ2-1 | TRBV5-4 | TRBD2 | NA | TGTGCCAGCAGCCGGACTAGCGGGAAAGGGAACAATGAGCAGTTCTTC | CASSRTSGKGNNEQFF
TRBJ1-6 | TRBV4-2 | NA | NA | TGTGCCAGCAGCCAAGAGCGGACAAGTTATAATTCACCCCTCCACTTT | CASSQERTSYNSPLHF